The 16 T cell receptor beta chains in this list originate from one sample, sequenced in a study of PD-L1 blockade in urothelial cancer (dated by TCRdb to about 2017). The time point tag for this specimen amounts to: pretreatment peripheral blood. Library generation was performed with the immunoSEQ multiplex PCR assay. Not all clones reach the TCRdb copy of this immuneACCESS table, which keeps in-frame sequences only. Checked studies attribute under half of the gap to unresolved V genes and leave the rest unexplained. The sample profile shows about 50,000 clones; about 80% of them were found once. The top ten clonotypes cover more than 3% of the sample. Sequenced material: PBMCs, taken around atezolizumab (anti-PD-L1) treatment. These receptors were taken from a man in his 70s with urothelial cancer.

The gene calls are TRBV25-1 and TRBJ2-1, with 8 bases aligning to TRBD2. Germline CDR1 MGHDK, CDR2 SYGVNS. This CDR3 is 17 amino acids long. V was pared by 0 bases and J by 1 base, with 5 bases of the junction left unmatched. In DNA form, the CDR3 reads TGTGCCAGCAGTGAATATGGGGCGGGGGGATCCTACAATGAGCAGTTCTTC. Residues: CASSEYGAGGSYNEQFF. The variable domain in full, completed from reference TRBV25-1 and TRBJ2-1, reads EADIYQTPRYLVIGTGKKITLECSQTMGHDKMYWYQQDPGMELHLIHYSYGVNSTEKGDLSSESTVSRIRTEHFPLTLESARPSHTSQYLCASSEYGAGGSYNEQFFGPGTRLTVL.

The gene calls are TRBV7-2 and TRBJ2-6, with 10 bases identical to TRBD1. From germline, CDR1 is SGHTA and CDR2 FQGNSA. This CDR3 is built from 18 residues. The trim removed 5 bases at V and 4 bases at J, leaving 11 bases unmatched. CDR3 bases: TGTGCCAGCAGCCCCAGTCCCGGGACAGGGGTCGGGGCCAACGTCCTGACTTTC. Translated: CASSPSPGTGVGANVLTF. Combining the CDR3 with reference TRBV7-2 and TRBJ2-6 gives the whole variable domain GAGVSQSPSNKVTEKGKDVELRCDPISGHTALYWYRQSLGQGLEFLIYFQGNSAPDKSGLPSDRFSAERTGGSVSTLTIQRTQQEDSAVYLCASSPSPGTGVGANVLTFGAGSRLTVL.

DNA of the CDR3: TGTGCCAGCAGCTCCCAGCGACTAGCCACCTACAATGAGCAGTTCTTC. Translation: CASSSQRLATYNEQFF. The V and J genes are TRBV5-4 and TRBJ2-1, with 7 positions matching TRBD2. CDR1 SGHNT and CDR2 YYREEE come from the germline V gene (reference sequence). CDR3 length: 16 amino acids. Trimming at V came to 3 bases and at J to 2 bases, leaving 8 bases not matched to a gene.

In its sample, this clone was seen a few times. This rearrangement joins TRBV5-4 to TRBJ2-1; 7 nucleotides align to TRBD2. Germline CDR1 reads SGHNT; CDR2 reads YYREEE (reference sequence). The junction had 5 bases not matched to a gene; V was cut back by 0 bases and J by 2 bases. The CDR3 has 16 amino acids. The CDR3 DNA sequence: TGTGCCAGCAGCTTGGCGGCGGGAGCTACCTACAATGAGCAGTTCTTC. Translation: CASSLAAGATYNEQFF.

This chain connects TRBV5-1 to TRBJ2-5, with 8 nucleotides matching TRBD2. This CDR3 comprises 17 residues. J lost 2 bases, V lost 4 bases, and 13 bases had no gene match. Germline assignment: CDR1 SGHRS and CDR2 YFSETQ. CDR3 in DNA: TGCGCCAGCAGCCCGACATGGGTAGCGGGGCTACAAGAGACCCAGTACTTC. Its translation: CASSPTWVAGLQETQYF. The variable domain in full, completed from reference TRBV5-1 and TRBJ2-5, reads KAGVTQTPRYLIKTRGQQVTLSCSPISGHRSVSWYQQTPGQGLQFLFEYFSETQRNKGNFPGRFSGRQFSNSRSEMNVSTLELGDSALYLCASSPTWVAGLQETQYFGPGTRLLVL.

The V call is TRBV7-2, the J call TRBJ2-5, with D unresolved. Trimming shortened V by 2 bases and J by 5 bases, and 12 bases separated the two germline ends. Germline V gives CDR1 SGHTA, CDR2 FQGNSA. The CDR3 contains 14 residues. CDR3 DNA: TGTGCCAGCAGCTTATCCCTCCGCGGCGAGACCCAGTACTTC. Protein sequence: CASSLSLRGETQYF.

This chain connects TRBV25-1 to TRBJ2-1, with D perhaps matching TRBD2 (5 bases). Trimming cost V 1 base and J 7 bases, with 11 bases left between them. The germline gives CDR1 MGHDK, CDR2 SYGVNS. This CDR3 is built from 14 residues. The CDR3 nucleotides read TGTGCCAGCAGTGAATTGTTACTAGTGAATGAGCAGTTCTTC. Translation: CASSELLLVNEQFF.

The chain carries TRBV29-1 and TRBJ2-3, with 10 nucleotides matching TRBD2. Germline V lookup: CDR1 SQVTM, CDR2 ANQGSEA. This CDR3 has 16 residues. The ends lost 7 bases at V and 0 bases at J; junction bases unmatched: 10. The CDR3 loop is CSALGTTSGSTDTQYF. The CDR3 nucleotides are TGCAGCGCCCTGGGGACGACTAGCGGGAGCACAGATACGCAGTATTTT.

V gene TRBV5-1 combines with J gene TRBJ2-5, with D uncertain. The V end lost 0 bases, the J end lost 1 base, and 13 bases lay between the germline ends. The length of the CDR3 is 16 residues. Germline V CDR1 and CDR2: SGHRS, YFSETQ. CDR3 sequence: CASSLVPAISQETQYF. In DNA, the CDR3 is TGCGCCAGCAGCTTGGTTCCAGCGATCTCCCAAGAGACCCAGTACTTC.

The rearrangement joins TRBV7-2 to TRBJ1-5; possibly TRBD1 for D (6 bases). This CDR3 has 16 amino acids. V lost 1 base, J lost 4 bases, and 14 bases lay in between. Germline values: CDR1 SGHTA, CDR2 FQGNSA. CDR3 protein: CASSLVGARGNQPQHF. For the CDR3, the DNA is TGTGCCAGCAGCTTAGTGGGGGCGCGAGGGAATCAGCCCCAGCATTTT.

The chain joins TRBV5-6 to TRBJ1-1; a weak D match, TRBD1 (5 bases). V was shortened by 4 bases and J by 5 bases, with 15 bases between the two germline ends. The CDR3 is 14 amino acids. The germline V gene encodes CDR1 SGHDT and CDR2 YYEEEE. In nucleotides, the CDR3 is TGTGCCAGCAGCCCTTTAAGTAAGGGGACTGAAGCTTTCTTT. It codes for CASSPLSKGTEAFF.

The V call is TRBV18, the J call TRBJ1-3; D unclear. The V end was cut by 2 bases, the J end by 0 bases, with 8 bases between. Germline assignment: CDR1 KGHSH and CDR2 LQKENI. The CDR3 sequence is 15 residues long. CDR3: CASSPWESSGNTIYF. The CDR3 region has the DNA TGTGCCAGCTCACCATGGGAGAGCTCTGGAAACACCATATATTTT.

The V and J genes are TRBV2 and TRBJ2-3, with 7 bases fitting TRBD2. This CDR3 contains 15 residues. J lost 0 bases, V lost 6 bases, and 6 bases had no gene match. Germline V gene sequence: CDR1 SNHLY, CDR2 FYNNEI. CDR3 nucleotides: TGTGCCAGCAGCGGGGACGGGGGGAGCACAGATACGCAGTATTTT. Protein: CASSGDGGSTDTQYF.

This clone came up a few times. This rearrangement joins TRBV7-2 to TRBJ1-4; D remains unclear. Germline V gene sequence: CDR1 SGHTA, CDR2 FQGNSA. The CDR3 consists of 14 residues. Trimming took 5 bases from V and 7 from J, leaving 14 bases between them. This chain's CDR3 is CASSPDMASEKLFF. CDR3 nucleotides: TGTGCCAGCAGCCCAGACATGGCCTCTGAAAAACTGTTTTTT.

This chain links TRBV9 with TRBJ2-2; the D gene is possibly TRBD1 (5 bases). This CDR3 comprises 14 residues. V was clipped by 2 bases and J by 6 bases, with 11 bases between them. Per the germline V gene, CDR1 is SGDLS and CDR2 is YYNGEE. The CDR3 is CASSVSQGPGELFF. CDR3 nucleotides: TGTGCCAGCAGCGTTAGTCAGGGCCCCGGGGAGCTGTTTTTT.

This clone was recorded only once. This chain links TRBV5-6 with TRBJ1-2; TRBD1 aligns across 10 bases. The length of the CDR3 is 15 residues. The germline V gene has CDR1 SGHDT and CDR2 YYEEEE. The V segment lost 4 bases and the J segment 2 bases; nucleotides outside the gene matches: 5. CDR3 protein: CASSPGTGENYGYTF. The CDR3, as DNA: TGTGCCAGCAGCCCCGGGACAGGGGAGAACTATGGCTACACCTTC.